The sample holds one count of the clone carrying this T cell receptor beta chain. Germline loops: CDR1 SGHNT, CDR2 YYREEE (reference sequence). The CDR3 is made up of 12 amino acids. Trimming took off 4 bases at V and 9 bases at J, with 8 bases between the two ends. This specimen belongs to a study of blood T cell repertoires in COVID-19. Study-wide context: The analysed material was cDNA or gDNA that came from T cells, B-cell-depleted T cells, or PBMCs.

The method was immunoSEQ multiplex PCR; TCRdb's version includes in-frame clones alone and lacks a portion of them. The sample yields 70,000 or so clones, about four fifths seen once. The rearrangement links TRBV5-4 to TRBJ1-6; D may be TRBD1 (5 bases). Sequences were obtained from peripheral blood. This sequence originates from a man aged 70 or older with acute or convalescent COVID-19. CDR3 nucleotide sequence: TGTGCCAGCAGCCACGACAGTTCACCCCTCCACTTT. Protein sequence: CASSHDSSPLHF.